Below are 16 T cell receptor beta chains sequenced from a single sample in a study of post-analysis software for immune sequencing data. Tagging with unique molecular identifiers was a feature of the TCR beta cDNA libraries. TCRdb ran MiXCR on the PCR reads and lists one entry per CDR3 protein. Of roughly 730,000 distinct CDR3 sequences in the sample, 30% were seen once. Study conclusions and caveats: Controls showed lower frequencies than patients for five TRBV segments, and TRBV5-6, TRBV5-1 and TRBV20-1 were among these.

These receptors' antigens are unknown. Sample: blood. The origin of the receptors is a girl aged 5-17 years with multiple sclerosis.

V is TRBV28 and J is TRBJ1-1; no reliable D call. CDR3 length: 14 residues. V lost 2 bases and J 8 bases, leaving 15 bases between the germline ends. The germline V gene encodes CDR1 MDHEN and CDR2 SYDVKM. The CDR3 here is CASSLGPLEGEAFF. The CDR3 bases are TGTGCCAGCAGTTTAGGGCCCCTTGAGGGCGAAGCTTTCTTT.

This clonotype was seen more than once but under ten times. This chain joins TRBV7-2 and TRBJ2-5, with 14 positions matching TRBD2. CDR1 is SGHTA and CDR2 is FQGNSA in the germline V gene. This CDR3 region has 16 residues. The V and J ends lost 5 bases and 5 bases, in that order; junction bases with no gene match: 7. CDR3 sequence (DNA): TGTGCCAGCAGCGCGCGGACTAGCGGGGGGAGGGAGACCCAGTACTTC. Encoded protein: CASSARTSGGRETQYF.

This clonotype occurred a few times. The rearrangement joins TRBV20-1 to TRBJ1-4, with D uncertain. Germline CDR1 DFQATT, CDR2 SNEGSKA (reference sequence). Trimming removed 5 bases from V and 7 bases from J, with 14 bases in between. The CDR3 contains 13 residues. CDR3 region: CSAHNDLAEKLFF. CDR3 sequence (DNA): TGCAGTGCTCACAACGACTTAGCTGAAAAACTGTTTTTT.

This chain connects TRBV7-8 to TRBJ1-4; D is unresolved. Germline-derived CDR1 and CDR2 are SGHVS and FQNEAQ. Trimming left V 6 bases short and J 0 bases short, with 11 bases between. The CDR3 extends over 15 amino acids. Here the CDR3 DNA reads TGTGCCAGCAGGCCGGAACTTGCAACTAATGAAAAACTGTTTTTT. This sequence encodes CASRPELATNEKLFF.

The genes are TRBV29-1 and TRBJ2-5; possible D gene TRBD1, 6 bases. V was shortened by 5 bases and J by 1 base, with 11 bases between the two germline ends. Germline V lookup: CDR1 SQVTM, CDR2 ANQGSEA. The CDR3 is 13 amino acids. The CDR3 loop reads CSVKGGLQETQYF. The DNA of the CDR3 is TGCAGCGTTAAAGGGGGTCTCCAAGAGACCCAGTACTTC.

The gene calls are TRBV7-6 and TRBJ1-1; tentatively, D is TRBD1 (5 bases). V was trimmed by 5 bases and J by 4 bases, leaving 11 bases between them. This CDR3 region has 13 residues. From germline, CDR1 is SGHVS and CDR2 FNYEAQ. CDR3 in DNA: TGTGCCAGCAGCCTCACGCAGGGCACTGAAGCTTTCTTT. This sequence encodes CASSLTQGTEAFF.

The rearrangement links TRBV28 to TRBJ1-2; TRBD1 is a possible D gene (5 bases). The length of the CDR3 is 16 residues. Germline CDR1 reads MDHEN; CDR2 reads SYDVKM. V lost 6 bases and J lost 4, with 21 bases in between. Written as DNA, the CDR3 is TGTGCCAGCAGCCATCGGGACCGCTGGTTGCGCTATGGCTACACCTTC. It encodes CASSHRDRWLRYGYTF.

This clonotype was counted a few times. For the CDR3, the DNA is TGTGGAAGCGGGAGGTGGGATACGCAGTATTTT. It translates to CGSGRWDTQYF. The rearrangement uses TRBV28 and TRBJ2-3; TRBD2 matches 9 bases. CDR3 length: 11 residues. Germline loops: CDR1 MDHEN, CDR2 SYDVKM.

The table lists this clonotype with a few counts. The chain combines TRBV20-1 with TRBJ2-7, with D hard to call. V lost 7 bases and J 7 bases, leaving 17 bases between the germline ends. The CDR3 runs 12 residues. In germline, CDR1 is DFQATT, CDR2 SNEGSKA (reference sequence). In DNA, the CDR3 is TGCAGTGTTGACCCCCGTGTCGTGGAGCAGTACTTC. Protein sequence: CSVDPRVVEQYF.

Many counts were recorded for this clonotype. The chain is built from TRBV29-1 and TRBJ2-5, with D possibly TRBD1 on 5 matching bases. Trimming took 8 bases from V and 5 from J, leaving 15 bases between them. Germline values: CDR1 SQVTM, CDR2 ANQGSEA. CDR3 length: 12 amino acids. As DNA, the CDR3 is TGCAGCTCTGGGGCCCTCGGTGAGACCCAGTACTTC. Its translation is CSSGALGETQYF.

This clonotype was counted at least ten times. The chain has TRBV20-1 and TRBJ1-5; D is ambiguous. CDR1 and CDR2 (germline): DFQATT, SNEGSKA (reference sequence). Trimming cost V 0 bases and J 0 bases, with 15 bases left between them. CDR3 length: 17 amino acids. CDR3 sequence (DNA): TGCAGTGCTAGAGATGCTCTGGCAGTTTATAGCAATCAGCCCCAGCATTTT. It is translated as CSARDALAVYSNQPQHF.

In this sample, this clonotype turned up a few times. This chain joins TRBV19 and TRBJ1-2, with no clear D. V gave up 6 bases and J gave up 7 bases, with 18 bases separating them. This CDR3 comprises 14 residues. Germline CDR1 is LNHDA and CDR2 is SQIVND (reference sequence). Written as DNA, the CDR3 is TGTGCCAGTAGCGAGCTCCTCGGTGGTGGTGGCTACACCTTC. It specifies CASSELLGGGGYTF.

As concerns this clonotype: A junction boundary mismatches the germline segment, possibly from a read error. This chain links TRBV7-8 with TRBJ2-1; TRBD1 matches 9 bases. The CDR3 is made up of 16 amino acids. CDR1 is SGHVS and CDR2 is FQNEAQ in the germline V gene. As DNA, the CDR3 is TGTGCCGGCAGCCTTGACGGGACAGGGATAGGGAATGAGCAGTTCTTC. It codes for CAGSLDGTGIGNEQFF.

This clonotype has only a few counts. This chain uses TRBV7-2 with TRBJ2-3; perhaps D is TRBD1 or TRBD2 (6 bases each). The CDR3 extends over 18 amino acids. Trimming removed 5 bases from V and 0 bases from J, with 21 bases in between. The germline V gene encodes CDR1 SGHTA and CDR2 FQGNSA. DNA for the CDR3: TGTGCCAGCAGCCTAATCCTGGGGGGCCTATCTAGCACAGATACGCAGTATTTT. Its translation: CASSLILGGLSSTDTQYF.

The V gene is TRBV2, the J gene TRBJ2-1; weak D call: TRBD2 (6 bases). This CDR3 comprises 12 residues. Germline loops: CDR1 SNHLY, CDR2 FYNNEI. Trimming stripped 6 bases from V and 15 bases from J, with 18 bases between. CDR3 amino acids: CASRAEGPDWFF. CDR3 nucleotide sequence: TGTGCCAGCAGGGCGGAGGGCCCGGATTGGTTCTTC.

This chain joins TRBV29-1 and TRBJ2-6; D not certain. Trimming shortened V by 8 bases and J by 0 bases, and 5 bases separated the two germline ends. Germline loops: CDR1 SQVTM, CDR2 ANQGSEA. This CDR3 contains 12 residues. CDR3 sequence: CSCDSGANVLTF. CDR3 nucleotide sequence: TGCAGCTGTGACTCTGGGGCCAACGTCCTGACTTTC.